The rows below give T cell receptor beta chains drawn from one sample of a study of shared clonotypes between healthy human individuals. Clones were read by immunoSEQ multiplex PCR, and TCRdb kept only the in-frame ones, dropping some. The table includes about 1.5 million clones, approximately 98% detected once. The specimen sequenced was naive CD4+ T cells sorted from blood. These receptor sequences come from a man aged 25-45 years in good health. Each CDR3 is given without its conserved first and last residue. Clone size is stated in some rows and not others, as once, few, many or a class when expanded.

14	.	TRBV6-6	.	ASSYSASIPSYEQY
13	TRBJ2-3	TRBV7-2	.	ASSLVWRFGDTQY
13	TRBJ1-1	TRBV5-4	.	ASSAPQGVGSEAF
13	TRBJ1-2	TRBV15	.	ATSFSPGISYGYT
14	TRBJ1-2	TRBV4-3	.	ASSQTGQGRHYGYT
12	TRBJ2-7	TRBV29-1	once	SVEFRIQGSEQY
10	TRBJ1-3	TRBV7-8	.	ASSFEGNTIY
17	TRBJ2-1	TRBV5-1	.	ASRKSTRQGQTRPDEQF
14	TRBJ2-3	TRBV11-2	.	ASSSPGGPTRNTQY
8	TRBJ2-5	TRBV20-1	.	SARKETQY
13	TRBJ1-1	TRBV7-9	.	ASSLEGTGRAEAF
12	TRBJ2-5	TRBV5-1	.	ASSLTTRGETQY
12	TRBJ2-2	TRBV2	.	ASLAGGNTGELF
9	TRBJ2-1	TRBV28	.	ASITWREQF
12	TRBJ2-5	TRBV7-9	once	ASSFLRPQETQY
12	TRBJ1-3	TRBV7-9	.	ASIWTGSGNTIY
11	TRBJ1-1	TRBV2	.	ASERAGGTEAF
16	TRBJ2-6	TRBV2	.	ASSPTGAVISGANVLT
14	TRBJ2-1	TRBV27	.	ASRQRGVGSYNEQF
12	TRBJ2-2	TRBV10-3	.	ALRDREITGELF
16	TRBJ2-6	TRBV11-3	.	ASSTPFPSSSGANVLT
11	TRBJ1-1	TRBV28	.	ASSLIANTEAF
15	TRBJ2-2	TRBV28	.	ASSLLGATGFSGELF
12	TRBJ2-2	TRBV19	.	ASNFQANTGELF
16	TRBJ1-5	TRBV7-9	.	ASSSRKGMEGGNQPQH
11	TRBJ2-7	TRBV29-1	.	SALGAGDYEQY
14	TRBJ2-7	TRBV21-1	.	ASSVSGTPSSYEQY
14	TRBJ1-3	TRBV10-3	.	AISEWGLWGGNTIY
12	TRBJ2-1	TRBV10-3	.	AIRKGLAEDEQF
9	TRBJ1-1	TRBV20-1	once	STTGPTEAF
18	TRBJ2-4	TRBV27	.	ASSSPLPAGGGLAKNIQY
10	TRBJ2-7	TRBV10-3	.	AINDGGGEQY
13	TRBJ2-1	TRBV18	once	ASSPQVGWGAEQF
15	TRBJ2-1	TRBV5-4	.	ASSPETSGHYYNEQF
10	TRBJ2-1	TRBV27	.	ASSLNSDKQF
11	TRBJ2-1	TRBV4-1	.	ASSSLDWHEQF
14	TRBJ2-7	TRBV7-2	.	ASSSRVNYMTYEQY
12	TRBJ2-5	TRBV10-1	once	ASSYQRSVGTQY
10	TRBJ1-2	TRBV28	.	ASSWKEYGYT
13	TRBJ2-1	TRBV10-1	.	ASSDRRQGYNEQF
12	TRBJ2-7	TRBV7-2	.	ASSLAPTSREQY
14	TRBJ2-7	TRBV14	.	ASSPPGSRGDHEQY
14	TRBJ2-3	TRBV25-1	.	ASSESSLAATDTQY
13	TRBJ1-5	TRBV21-1	.	ASSKEAAKHQPQH
13	TRBJ2-2	TRBV11-2	.	ASSFRFEDTGELF
13	TRBJ1-1	TRBV2	.	ASSVIGHRNTEAF
14	TRBJ2-7	TRBV5-1	.	ASTRTGAAGSYEQY
13	TRBJ1-1	TRBV5-1	once	ASTLQGTANTEAF
12	TRBJ1-1	TRBV29-1	.	SVEVRGRVTEAF
13	TRBJ2-7	TRBV6-5	.	ASSYSEGVSLEQY
11	TRBJ2-7	TRBV18	few	ASSPPDAYEQY
12	TRBJ1-4	TRBV5-1	.	ASSPQGINEKLF
11	TRBJ2-7	TRBV5-1	.	ASARVRPYEQY
14	TRBJ2-2	TRBV27	.	ASSRDRGLYTGELF
11	TRBJ1-1	TRBV5-6	once	ASSRTMNTEAF
13	TRBJ2-7	TRBV7-3	.	ASSLGTSGAGKQY
10	TRBJ1-4	TRBV18	.	ASSPPNEKLF